What follows describes a single TCR beta chain. Antigen specificity is unknown. Participating donors were healthy, HIV-negative adults free of recent acute infections or vaccinations. The donor cohort consisted entirely of Caucasian adults residing in Nashville, Tennessee. The entry originates in a study of shared clonotypes between healthy human individuals. Study at large: Each donor's CD8 memory used one plate, CD8 naive two, each CD4 subset three. Findings and caveats of the study: A reduction in generation probabilities was seen for non-shared clonotypes relative to those shared by all four donors.

The data were produced by immunoSEQ multiplex PCR, yet TCRdb's version contains in-frame clones alone and is incomplete. The profile shows roughly 720,000 clones, around 90% of them singletons. This CDR3 spans 14 amino acids. Germline V gives CDR1 MNHEY, CDR2 SMNVEV (reference sequence). The V segment lost 6 bases and the J segment 8 bases; nucleotides outside the gene matches: 7. The sample taken for sequencing was memory CD8+ T cells from PBMCs. As to subset: CD45RO+ cells pooled with CCR7-negative TemRA cells. This clonotype was obtained from a man between 18 and 35 years old in good health. Some clones in this sample may be carry-over from other donors' samples. The J gene is TRBJ1-4, the V gene TRBV27; 9 bases are a match to TRBD1. The CDR3 is CASSLQGADEKLFF. Written as DNA, the CDR3 is TGTGCCAGCAGCTTACAGGGGGCAGACGAAAAACTGTTTTTT.